This TCR beta chain derives from a study of T cells in Graves' hyperthyroidism and ophthalmopathy. This clonotype was seen many times. The CDR3 loop spans 14 amino acids. V was clipped by 6 bases and J by 3 bases; unmatched bases: 3. Per the germline V gene, CDR1 is MNHNS and CDR2 is SASEGT. Researchers took RNA transcripts and amplified the TCR beta CDR3 regions from them. With the HTBI primer set, the TCR CDR3 went through a first round of RT-PCR. TCRdb re-called the multiplex PCR reads with MiXCR, one entry per CDR3 protein. This sample has a few hundred thousand distinct CDR3 sequences, with less than 25% found just once.

The chain couples TRBV6-1 to TRBJ1-2, with 11 bases aligning to TRBD1. The sample was blood. The sequence was obtained from a man aged 18 to 30 with Graves' hyperthyroidism. The CDR3 region has the DNA TGTGCCAGCAGGGACAGGGGGCGACACTATGGCTACACCTTC. It yields the protein CASRDRGRHYGYTF.